Below, 20 T cell receptor beta chains from the same sample are listed, as sequenced in a study of OX40 agonist ivuxolimab in advanced cancers. Sequencing was performed with immunoSEQ multiplex PCR; in TCRdb, only in-frame clones are kept and a portion is missing. This sample has 75,000 to 100,000 clones; about 91% occur once, and the top ten carry around 0.33%. Sequenced here: CD4+ or CD8+ T cells sorted from blood, sampled in a trial of the OX40 agonist ivuxolimab. Source of these receptors: an adult with an advanced solid tumor such as melanoma, head and neck, liver or kidney cancer.

This chain links TRBV5-8 with TRBJ2-5, with D possibly TRBD1 on 6 matching bases. This CDR3 comprises 15 residues. With 0 bases removed from V and 1 base from J, the gap between germline ends came to 10 bases. Germline assignment: CDR1 SGHTS and CDR2 YDEGEE. CDR3 nucleotides: TGTGCCAGCAGCTTGGGGTGGGACACCCAAGAGACCCAGTACTTC. Translating gives CASSLGWDTQETQYF.

The chain combines TRBV7-2 with TRBJ2-5; no clear D gene. Germline V CDR1 and CDR2: SGHTA, FQGNSA. Trimming stripped 5 bases from V and 10 bases from J, with 17 bases between. The CDR3 totals 13 residues. CDR3: CASSPTQPASQYF. CDR3 nucleotide sequence: TGTGCCAGCAGCCCGACCCAGCCGGCCAGCCAGTACTTC.

This sequence joins TRBV28 and TRBJ2-7, with D possibly being TRBD2 (6 bases). The CDR3 covers 16 residues. Trimming cost V 0 bases and J 4 bases, with 16 bases left between them. CDR1 MDHEN and CDR2 SYDVKM come from the germline V gene. The CDR3 DNA sequence: TGTGCCAGCAGTTTATGGGGGAGGTCAACGGGTTACGAGCAGTACTTC. Translating gives CASSLWGRSTGYEQYF.

This rearrangement joins TRBV15 to TRBJ2-7; D perhaps matches TRBD1 (5 bases). Looked up from germline, CDR1 is LNHNV and CDR2 is YYDKDF (reference sequence). V was cut by 0 bases and J by 7 bases, with 16 bases left in between. This CDR3 has 15 amino acids. In DNA, the CDR3 is TGTGCCACCAGCAGAGATCGCCTTGGCTCAGGGGAGCAGTACTTC. This translates into CATSRDRLGSGEQYF.

The chain carries TRBV6-5 and TRBJ2-7; D may correspond to TRBD1 or TRBD2 (6 bases each). This CDR3 contains 14 residues. The V gene's germline CDR1 is MNHEY and CDR2 SVGAGI. Between the trimmed V and J ends, which lost 0 bases and 5 bases, there was a span of 11 bases. For the CDR3, the DNA is TGTGCCAGCAGTTACTCCGAAGGGGGGAACGAGCAGTACTTC. This codes for CASSYSEGGNEQYF.

The chain has TRBV7-8 and TRBJ2-3, with 9 positions matching TRBD1. This CDR3 has 15 amino acids. Germline V gene sequence: CDR1 SGHVS, CDR2 FQNEAQ. Trimming at V came to 4 bases and at J to 1 base, leaving 3 bases not matched to a gene. The CDR3 loop is CASSYRTGGTDTQYF. The CDR3 DNA reads as TGTGCCAGCAGCTACCGGACAGGGGGCACAGATACGCAGTATTTT.

The J gene is TRBJ2-7, the V gene TRBV7-6; 7 positions agree with TRBD1. The CDR3 loop spans 13 amino acids. Germline V lookup: CDR1 SGHVS, CDR2 FNYEAQ. J gave up 1 base and V 5 bases, and 2 bases lay outside the gene matches. The CDR3 here is CASSPGQSYEQYF. The CDR3 nucleotides read TGTGCCAGCAGCCCGGGACAGTCCTACGAGCAGTACTTC.

The chain has TRBV19 and TRBJ1-5; D ambiguous. V was pared by 4 bases and J by 8 bases, with 9 bases between. CDR1 and CDR2 (germline): LNHDA, SQIVND (reference sequence). This CDR3 contains 12 residues. DNA of the CDR3: TGTGCCAGTAGTAGAGACGTTGAGCCCCAGCATTTT. Translation: CASSRDVEPQHF.

The chain employs TRBV2 and TRBJ1-4; TRBD1 matches 9 bases. The CDR3 sequence is 15 residues long. From germline, CDR1 is SNHLY and CDR2 FYNNEI. With 0 bases clipped from V and 5 bases from J, the junction kept 1 base outside the gene matches. CDR3 in amino acids: CASSEAGTGNEKLFF. The CDR3 DNA reads TGTGCCAGCAGTGAAGCAGGGACAGGGAATGAAAAACTGTTTTTT. Combining the CDR3 with reference TRBV2 and TRBJ1-4 gives the whole variable domain EPEVTQTPSHQVTQMGQEVILRCVPISNHLYFYWYRQILGQKVEFLVSFYNNEISEKSEIFDDQFSVERPDGSNFTLKIRSTKLEDSAMYFCASSEAGTGNEKLFFGSGTQLSVL.

The chain carries TRBV30 and TRBJ1-5, with D tentatively TRBD1 (5 bases). The CDR3 is 14 residues long. The V gene's germline CDR1 is GTSNPN and CDR2 SVGIG (reference sequence). V was shortened by 1 base and J by 2 bases, with 9 bases between the two germline ends. The CDR3 DNA reads TGTGCCTGGAGTGCGATAGGGGGCAATCAGCCCCAGCATTTT. It yields the protein CAWSAIGGNQPQHF.

The chain joins TRBV9 to TRBJ2-6; D not resolved. Germline V gives CDR1 SGDLS, CDR2 YYNGEE. This CDR3 contains 17 residues. Trimming took 0 bases from V and 0 from J, leaving 10 bases between them. The chain's CDR3 is CASSVGRLLSGANVLTF. For the CDR3, the DNA is TGTGCCAGCAGCGTAGGCAGGCTGCTCTCTGGGGCCAACGTCCTGACTTTC.

The chain employs TRBV7-3 and TRBJ2-5; 7 bases align to TRBD1. CDR1 and CDR2 from the germline V gene are SGHTA and FQGTGA. The CDR3 spans 15 residues. The J segment lost 2 bases and the V segment lost 2 bases, leaving 5 bases of the junction unmatched. DNA of the CDR3: TGTGCCAGCAGCTTACGGACAGGACCACAAGAGACCCAGTACTTC. Residues: CASSLRTGPQETQYF.

The chain joins TRBV4-1 to TRBJ1-4; no reliable D call. CDR3 length equals 15 residues. V lost 4 bases to trimming and J lost 1 base, with 10 bases between them. The V gene's germline CDR1 is MGHRA and CDR2 YSYEKL. CDR3 in amino acids: CASSLGSLTNEKLFF. DNA for the CDR3: TGCGCCAGCAGCCTCGGCAGCCTAACTAATGAAAAACTGTTTTTT.

The rearrangement uses TRBV7-2 and TRBJ2-1, with 9 bases lining up with TRBD1. Germline assignment: CDR1 SGHTA and CDR2 FQGNSA. The V gene end was trimmed by 3 bases and the J gene end by 9 bases; junction bases not matched to a gene: 6. The CDR3 covers 14 residues. CDR3 in DNA: TGTGCCAGCAGCTTCGGGACAGGGAACGCTGAGCAGTTCTTC. It specifies CASSFGTGNAEQFF.

The rearrangement uses TRBV5-1 and TRBJ2-6, with 11 bases lining up with TRBD1. The germline V gene encodes CDR1 SGHRS and CDR2 YFSETQ. Germline trimming cut 1 base from V and 0 bases from J; bases unmatched to any gene: 12. The CDR3 runs 21 residues. In DNA, the CDR3 is TGCGCCAGCAGCTTGCTCCCGACTACCGGGACAGGGGGCTCTGGGGCCAACGTCCTGACTTTC. Translated: CASSLLPTTGTGGSGANVLTF.

The gene calls are TRBV19 and TRBJ1-5, with 7 bases aligning to TRBD1. The CDR3 runs 14 residues. Per germline, CDR1 LNHDA and CDR2 SQIVND (reference sequence). The J segment lost 5 bases and the V segment lost 6 bases, leaving 7 bases of the junction unmatched. CDR3: CASRHDRVDQPQHF. CDR3 nucleotides: TGTGCCAGTAGACACGACAGGGTAGATCAGCCCCAGCATTTT.

The chain carries TRBV5-1 and TRBJ2-1; D call uncertain. Germline V gene lookup returns CDR1 SGHRS and CDR2 YFSETQ. The CDR3 is 13 residues long. Trimming shortened V by 0 bases and J by 8 bases, and 9 bases separated the two germline ends. This CDR3 reads CASSLVLRDEQFF. CDR3 nucleotide sequence: TGCGCCAGCAGCTTGGTCCTACGGGATGAGCAGTTCTTC.

The chain couples TRBV28 to TRBJ2-7, with D possibly TRBD1 on 5 matching bases. Per the germline V gene, CDR1 is MDHEN and CDR2 is SYDVKM. Trimming took 5 bases from V and 5 from J, leaving 7 bases between them. The CDR3 sequence is 11 residues long. The DNA of the CDR3 is TGTGCCAGCAGTGGGGCGAACGAGCAGTACTTC. Its protein product is CASSGANEQYF.

The J gene is TRBJ1-1, the V gene TRBV7-2; D is unclear. The length of the CDR3 is 15 residues. Germline values: CDR1 SGHTA, CDR2 FQGNSA. The V end lost 2 bases, the J end lost 0 bases, and 10 bases lay between the germline ends. In DNA, the CDR3 is TGTGCCAGCAGCTTATCGACGGTAATGAACACTGAAGCTTTCTTT. Translating gives CASSLSTVMNTEAFF.

This clone was counted only a few times. The chain links TRBV2 to TRBJ1-2; no clear D. CDR1 and CDR2 from the germline V gene are SNHLY and FYNNEI. CDR3 length: 13 residues. Deletions cut 7 bases from V and 7 bases from J, with 16 bases between. The CDR3 nucleotides read TGTGCCAGCACCATGGACTTTGCCCGTGGCTACACCTTC. Amino acid sequence: CASTMDFARGYTF.